This T cell receptor (beta chain) was obtained from a study of cytomegalovirus exposure and HLA in healthy donors. Study-wide context: The approximately 660 first-cohort repertoires shared a platform with the approximately 120 validation repertoires, as reported in a later analysis.

This CDR3 region has 13 residues. The V gene's germline CDR1 is MNHEY and CDR2 SMNVEV (reference sequence). V was pared by 5 bases and J by 4 bases, with 9 bases between. Details on this clone: The antigen remains undetermined.

Using immunoSEQ multiplex PCR, the repertoire was profiled, and TCRdb retains in-frame clones only, with some absent. Here the sample spans about 73,000 clones, around 95% being singletons. Study conclusions and caveats: Rarity characterized most TCR sequences, yet some public TCRs appeared in many donors. A few CMV-associated chains were confirmed in vitro to be specific for CMV antigens.

This chain connects TRBV27 to TRBJ1-3, with D maybe TRBD1 (5 bases). The sequenced material came from PBMCs. This clonotype was sampled from a man aged 18 to 29 in good health and CMV-seronegative. For the CDR3, the DNA is TGTGCCAGCAGTCCGGGGGGGGGAAACACCATATATTTT. Amino acids: CASSPGGGNTIYF.